What follows describes a single T cell receptor beta chain. Only in-frame clones appear in the TCRdb table, and some are missing; sequencing was by immunoSEQ multiplex PCR. The sample yields some 76,000 clones, 94% seen once. This sample is drawn from a study of technical replicates of blood from a handful of donors. Trimming removed 2 bases from V and 0 bases from J, with 8 bases in between. Germline CDR1 MNHEY, CDR2 SMNVEV (reference sequence). The CDR3 is 15 residues long. The genes are TRBV27 and TRBJ1-3, with D possibly matching TRBD1 (5 bases). Sequenced: T cells isolated from PBMCs. This TCR derives from a human donor in good health. CDR3 in DNA: TGTGCCAGCAGTTTACGGGGACTCTCTGGAAACACCATATATTTT. Amino acid sequence: CASSLRGLSGNTIYF.